Listed below are T cell receptor beta chains from one sample, sequenced in a study of T cells in Graves' hyperthyroidism and ophthalmopathy. MiXCR, run by TCRdb on the multiplex PCR reads, gives a single entry per CDR3 protein. Here the sample spans some 370,000 distinct CDR3 sequences, roughly an eighth being singletons. Material: blood. The receptors were sampled from a man aged 50-59 years with Graves' ophthalmopathy. The conserved cysteine and the conserved F or W are not part of the CDR3 here. Each record gives: J gene, D gene, V gene, CDR3 protein. D genes are given only for firm matches.

TRBJ2-3,NA,TRBV19,ASSPGGKGGDTQY
TRBJ2-2,TRBD1,TRBV9,ASSVAPPGTGGPGELF
TRBJ2-1,TRBD2,TRBV11-2,ASSTQPGLAGINEQF
TRBJ2-2,NA,TRBV2,ASSEQVSPNTGELF
TRBJ2-7,NA,TRBV7-9,ASSSPGRRNSYEQY
TRBJ2-3,TRBD1,TRBV25-1,ASSGGQGATDTQY
TRBJ2-5,NA,TRBV6-1,ASSDPRGAETQY
TRBJ2-1,TRBD1,TRBV20-1,SARAGTGVNNEQF
TRBJ2-2,NA,TRBV24-1,ATRGGGHGELF
TRBJ2-1,TRBD2,TRBV28,ASSFPSGRISEQF
TRBJ2-1,NA,TRBV9,ASSLEIDNEQF
TRBJ2-1,NA,TRBV5-1,ASSAVSIDNEQF
TRBJ2-3,NA,TRBV20-1,SAREGDRLGDTQY
TRBJ2-1,TRBD2,TRBV19,ASGLAGPYNEQF
TRBJ2-5,NA,TRBV11-3,ASSLAQQTQY
TRBJ1-5,NA,TRBV7-9,ASSPGPGSNQPQH
TRBJ2-7,NA,TRBV6-2/TRBV6-3,ATTRGPSYEQY
TRBJ1-5,TRBD1,TRBV19,ASSRTDRGVNQPQH
TRBJ1-1,NA,TRBV3-1,ASSQEHSEAF
TRBJ2-5,NA,TRBV20-1,SASRPQDQETQY
TRBJ2-2,TRBD2,TRBV30,AWKASGTNTGELF
TRBJ1-4,NA,TRBV4-2,ASSQGGVTTNEKLF
TRBJ2-2,NA,TRBV14,ASGPGPAANTGELF
TRBJ2-5,TRBD1,TRBV20-1,SARVTGGGETQY
TRBJ1-1,NA,TRBV19,ASSPDSANTGAF
TRBJ1-1,TRBD1,TRBV30,AWSVGDSEAF
TRBJ2-3,TRBD1,TRBV5-5,ASSLDWTGLGDTQY
TRBJ2-7,NA,TRBV20-1,SARDLRRVSSYEQY
TRBJ2-2,TRBD2,TRBV5-1,ASSLGSGMDGELF
TRBJ1-5,NA,TRBV30,AWSPPQQPQH
TRBJ2-3,TRBD2,TRBV12-3/TRBV12-4,ASSLGREYLDTQY
TRBJ2-1,TRBD1,TRBV5-1,ASSLGQGSNEQF
TRBJ2-1,NA,TRBV3-1,ASSQPRGSYNEQF
TRBJ1-3,NA,TRBV3-1,ASSQVGHTIY
TRBJ2-1,NA,TRBV6-1,ASTTALYNEQF
TRBJ2-5,NA,TRBV7-9,ASSLAGAGVMETQY
TRBJ2-6,TRBD1,TRBV6-5,ASSYGQGARSGANVLT
TRBJ2-3,NA,TRBV5-6,ASSFDLKQY
TRBJ2-2,NA,TRBV2,ASSVASRSSGELF
TRBJ2-5,NA,TRBV7-9,ASSTTLVRETQY
TRBJ1-2,NA,TRBV7-9,ASSSNRAARDYGYT
TRBJ2-7,TRBD1,TRBV3-1,ASSQEFSGGEQY
TRBJ2-2,TRBD1,TRBV6-1,ASSRGGAGTGELF
TRBJ1-6,NA,TRBV5-1,ASSTTGAYNSPLH
TRBJ2-7,NA,TRBV20-1,SARGGSGTTYEQY
TRBJ2-7,TRBD2,TRBV5-1,ASSIVGLAGEYEQY
TRBJ2-2,TRBD1,TRBV5-1,ASSLVTGENTGELF
TRBJ2-5,TRBD2,TRBV19,ASSTPGTSGISETQY
TRBJ1-5,TRBD1,TRBV6-1,ASSQGTGASKPQH
TRBJ1-2,NA,TRBV3-1,ASSQMLGDGYT
TRBJ2-1,NA,TRBV2,ASAGSYNEQF
TRBJ2-3,TRBD2,TRBV12-3/TRBV12-4,ASSGRVRYDTQY
TRBJ2-3,NA,TRBV19,ASMAWSTDTQY
TRBJ2-7,TRBD1,TRBV11-2,ASSLVRGLNEQY
TRBJ2-3,TRBD1,TRBV6-1,ASCRQGGTDTRY
TRBJ2-2,TRBD1,TRBV6-5,ASSYGIDRETGELF
TRBJ1-4,NA,TRBV6-5,ASSYRVREKLF